One sample yielded the 13 T cell receptor beta chains listed below, sequenced in a study of blood T cell repertoires in COVID-19. Sequenced by immunoSEQ multiplex PCR; TCRdb stores in-frame clones only, minus some. The sample shows approximately 180,000 clones, 80% to 90% of them seen only once. Sequences were obtained from peripheral blood. Receptors were obtained from a man aged 60 to 69 with acute or convalescent COVID-19.

The DNA for the CDR3 is TGTGCCAGCAGCTTAGACAGCCAAGAGACCCAGTACTTC. It encodes CASSLDSQETQYF. The rearrangement uses TRBV9 and TRBJ2-5; TRBD1 is a possible D gene (5 bases). Trimming shortened V by 4 bases and J by 1 base, and 8 bases separated the two germline ends. The CDR3 runs 13 residues. Germline values: CDR1 SGDLS, CDR2 YYNGEE.

This chain links TRBV3-1 (or the pseudogene TRBV3-2) with TRBJ1-6, with 8 bases matching TRBD1. The CDR3 loop spans 17 amino acids. J was trimmed by 0 bases and V by 4 bases; bases with no gene match: 5. Germline CDR1 is LGHDT and CDR2 is YNNKEL (reference sequence). The CDR3 here is CASSPGGQSSYNSPLHF. DNA of the CDR3: TGTGCCAGCAGCCCAGGGGGCCAGAGCTCCTATAATTCACCCCTCCACTTT.

This chain connects TRBV5-1 to TRBJ2-7, with D perhaps matching TRBD2 (5 bases). CDR1 is SGHRS and CDR2 is YFSETQ in the germline V gene. With 0 bases removed from V and 5 bases from J, the gap between germline ends came to 6 bases. The CDR3 runs 12 residues. The CDR3 DNA follows: TGCGCCAGCAGCTTGGAGAGGGACGAGCAGTACTTC. Translated: CASSLERDEQYF.

The chain has TRBV2 and TRBJ2-7, with 8 bases matching TRBD1. CDR3 length equals 15 residues. Trimming removed 6 bases from V and 5 bases from J; junction bases left unmatched: 12. Looked up from germline, CDR1 is SNHLY and CDR2 is FYNNEI. Here the CDR3 reads CASRPDRGFLDEQYF. The CDR3 nucleotides read TGTGCCAGCAGGCCCGACAGGGGTTTCCTCGACGAGCAGTACTTC.

This clone turned up a few times. V is TRBV19 and J is TRBJ1-4; D unresolved. Germline V gene sequence: CDR1 LNHDA, CDR2 SQIVND (reference sequence). Trimming left V 10 bases short and J 7 bases short, with 19 bases between. The CDR3 extends over 14 amino acids. CDR3 sequence (DNA): TGTGCCACCGCCGAAACCCGCGTAGCTGAAAAACTGTTTTTT. This gives the protein CATAETRVAEKLFF.

The chain uses TRBV7-2 and TRBJ1-2; D is ambiguous. The CDR3 spans 14 residues. Trimming cost V 5 bases and J 6 bases, with 16 bases left between them. Germline V gene lookup returns CDR1 SGHTA and CDR2 FQGNSA. The CDR3 coding sequence is TGTGCCAGCAGCCCTAGAGGTTCAGATGATGGCTACACCTTC. Amino acid sequence: CASSPRGSDDGYTF.

The rearrangement joins TRBV2 to TRBJ2-1; TRBD1 matches at 7 bases. The J segment lost 5 bases and the V segment lost 9 bases, leaving 7 bases of the junction unmatched. The CDR3 covers 13 residues. Germline lookup yields CDR1 SNHLY and CDR2 FYNNEI. The CDR3 spells CARRDRGDNEQFF. In nucleotides, the CDR3 is TGTGCCAGACGGGACAGAGGAGACAATGAGCAGTTCTTC.

The J gene is TRBJ2-7, the V gene TRBV4-2; D possibly corresponds to TRBD1 (5 bases). Trimming removed 0 bases from V and 5 bases from J, with 17 bases in between. This CDR3 is 16 amino acids long. The germline CDR1 and CDR2 sequences are LGHNA and YNFKEQ. CDR3 region: CASSQERAGIQDEQYF. The CDR3 nucleotides read TGTGCCAGCAGCCAAGAGCGTGCAGGGATCCAGGACGAGCAGTACTTC.

The chain links TRBV30 to TRBJ2-3, with D perhaps TRBD1 (5 bases). V was clipped by 4 bases and J by 0 bases, with 11 bases between them. Germline-derived CDR1 and CDR2 are GTSNPN and SVGIG (reference sequence). The CDR3 has 14 residues. The CDR3 loop is CAWTLGRSTDTQYF. The CDR3, as DNA: TGTGCCTGGACTCTGGGGCGGAGCACAGATACGCAGTATTTT. Together with reference TRBV30 and TRBJ2-3, the CDR3 gives the full variable domain: SQTIHQWPATLVQPVGSPLSLECTVEGTSNPNLYWYRQAAGRGLQLLFYSVGIGQISSEVPQNLSASRPQDRQFILSSKKLLLSDSGFYLCAWTLGRSTDTQYFGPGTRLTVL.

The chain has TRBV7-2 and TRBJ2-2, with D possibly TRBD1 on 5 matching bases. The CDR3 sequence is 13 residues long. The ends were cut back, 4 bases at V and 6 bases at J, with 9 bases in the middle. CDR1 is SGHTA and CDR2 is FQGNSA in the germline V gene. The chain's CDR3 is CASSSDMAGELFF. The CDR3 bases are TGTGCCAGCAGCTCGGACATGGCCGGGGAGCTGTTTTTT.

This sequence joins TRBV10-3 and TRBJ2-7, with 9 bases that match TRBD2. CDR3 length: 13 residues. Germline V gene data show CDR1 as ENHRY and CDR2 as SYGVKD. V gave up 5 bases and J gave up 12 bases; unmatched junction bases: 11. CDR3 in amino acids: CAISPGLAIHGYF. In DNA form, the CDR3 reads TGTGCCATCAGTCCGGGACTAGCCATACACGGGTACTTC.

The rearrangement joins TRBV19 to TRBJ1-1; unclear D gene. The CDR3 length is 15 residues. The germline V and J ends were trimmed by 7 bases and 4 bases, with 19 bases remaining between them. CDR1 and CDR2 (germline): LNHDA, SQIVND (reference sequence). The CDR3 spells CASNPTVGRATEAFF. In DNA, the CDR3 is TGTGCCAGTAATCCCACTGTTGGGAGGGCCACTGAAGCTTTCTTT.

The chain carries TRBV14 and TRBJ2-1; D is undetermined. Germline V gene lookup returns CDR1 SGHDN and CDR2 FVKESK. The ends were cut back, 1 base at V and 3 bases at J, with 10 bases in the middle. The CDR3 totals 15 residues. The CDR3 sequence is CASSQGGSYYNEQFF. The CDR3 DNA sequence: TGTGCCAGCAGCCAAGGCGGTAGTTACTACAATGAGCAGTTCTTC. Using reference TRBV14 and TRBJ2-1 for the parts outside the CDR3, the full variable domain is EAGVTQFPSHSVIEKGQTVTLRCDPISGHDNLYWYRRVMGKEIKFLLHFVKESKQDESGMPNNRFLAERTGGTYSTLKVQPAELEDSGVYFCASSQGGSYYNEQFFGPGTRLTVL.